This paragraph covers one TCR beta chain sequence. The antigen is undetermined. This may come from a read error, since a much larger clone is one base off. The sample is drawn from a study of T cells after yellow fever vaccination. Production of TCR cDNA was by 5'RACE template switching, which also added a universal primer site and UMIs. MiXCR, run by TCRdb on the 5' RACE reads, gives a single entry per CDR3 protein. The sample consists of 110,000 or so distinct CDR3 sequences, 7.2% of them appearing once. Broader study findings: At 95% to 96% for CD4 and about 87% for CD8, most primary-vaccination clones showed up again after the booster.

V shed 1 base and J shed 4 bases, with 10 bases lying between them. CDR3 size: 14 residues. The rearrangement uses TRBV12-3 or TRBV12-4 and TRBJ1-2; D gene ambiguous. The specimen comprised CD4+ T cells sorted from PBMCs, sampled roughly 45 days after the first yellow fever vaccination. This TCR came from a man younger than 35 who received the YFV17D yellow fever vaccine. In DNA form, the CDR3 reads TGTGCCAGCAGTTTAGGCTTCGCGGCCTATGGCTACACCTTC. Its protein is CASSLGFAAYGYTF.